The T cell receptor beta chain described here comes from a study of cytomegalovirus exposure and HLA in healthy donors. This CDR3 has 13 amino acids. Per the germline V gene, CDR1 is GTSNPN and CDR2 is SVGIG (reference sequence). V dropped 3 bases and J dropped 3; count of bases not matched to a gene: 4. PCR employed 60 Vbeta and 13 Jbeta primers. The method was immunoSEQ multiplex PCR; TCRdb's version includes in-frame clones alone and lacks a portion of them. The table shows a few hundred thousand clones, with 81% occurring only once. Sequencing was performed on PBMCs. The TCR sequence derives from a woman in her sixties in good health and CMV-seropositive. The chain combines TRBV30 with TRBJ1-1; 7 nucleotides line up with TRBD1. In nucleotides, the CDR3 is TGTGCCTGGAGCGGACAGGCCTACACTGAAGCTTTCTTT. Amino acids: CAWSGQAYTEAFF.